Described below is a single T cell receptor beta chain sequence and its context. Its specificity is not known. The sample's time point: cycle 4 day 1 (C4D1), after less than 7 weeks of nivolumab. Relapses following autologous stem cell transplantation were seen in all patients, with brentuximab vedotin exposure varying. Purification of CD4+ T cells from thawed PBMCs was achieved by magnetic negative selection. The data belong to a study of PD-1 blockade in classical Hodgkin lymphoma. Study context: It was nivolumab at 3 mg/kg, given intravenously every 2 weeks, that patients received.

Overall study results and limits: Complete responders showed a baseline diversity that resembled the diversity of newly diagnosed patients. Repertoires differed for reasons still undefined, possibly disease activity or prior therapy. Exclusion removed patients who began nivolumab under 1 year after ASCT.

Sequencing was performed with immunoSEQ multiplex PCR; in TCRdb, only in-frame clones are kept and a portion is missing. The sample has roughly 6,000 clones, roughly 86% seen once. This clonotype was obtained from a human donor with classical Hodgkin lymphoma. Specimen: CD4+ T cells from blood, collected before the fourth cycle of nivolumab.

The CDR3 spells CASSSRDNTDTQYF. The DNA for the CDR3 is TGTGCCAGCAGCTCCCGGGACAACACAGATACGCAGTATTTT. The V call is TRBV11-3, the J call TRBJ2-3; D may be TRBD1 (6 bases). The CDR3 has 14 amino acids. Germline V gene lookup returns CDR1 SGHNT and CDR2 YENEEA. V shed 4 bases and J shed 2 bases, with 10 bases lying between them.